The 16 T cell receptor beta chains below all came from one sample that was sequenced in a study of blood T cell repertoires in COVID-19. Sequencing used immunoSEQ multiplex PCR; TCRdb keeps in-frame clones, though not all of them. Found here are roughly 70,000 clones, roughly 78% of them singletons; the top ten hold 8% to 10%. Material for sequencing was peripheral blood. The receptors derive from a human donor in a cohort sampled during active COVID-19.

V gene TRBV7-2 combines with J gene TRBJ2-2, with TRBD1 matching over 8 bases. In germline, CDR1 is SGHTA, CDR2 FQGNSA. V shed 10 bases and J 7 bases; nucleotides not matched to a gene: 8. The length of the CDR3 is 13 residues. CDR3 in DNA: TGTGCCATAAGGACAGGGATGGTCGGGGAGCTGTTTTTT. Residues: CAIRTGMVGELFF.

The CDR3 bases are TGTGCCAGCAGCAATCGGACTAGCGGGGCCACCTACGAGCAGTACTTC. The encoded protein is CASSNRTSGATYEQYF. The chain joins TRBV21-1 to TRBJ2-7; the table's D gene call, TRBD2, was not cross checked with the DNA. TRBV21-1 represents a pseudogene. This CDR3 is 16 amino acids long.

J is TRBJ2-7 and V is TRBV10-1; tentatively, D is TRBD1 (6 bases). The CDR3 loop spans 15 amino acids. The ends were cut back, 5 bases at V and 2 bases at J, with 16 bases in the middle. Per germline, CDR1 WNHNN and CDR2 SYGVQD (reference sequence). The CDR3 loop is CASSHTGSRTYEQYF. CDR3 nucleotide sequence: TGCGCCAGCAGTCACACAGGGTCACGGACCTACGAGCAGTACTTC.

This clone turned up a few times. The rearrangement joins TRBV10-2 to TRBJ1-2; no reliable D call. Trimming shortened V by 4 bases and J by 7 bases, and 13 bases separated the two germline ends. Germline-derived CDR1 and CDR2 are WSHSY and SAAADI. The CDR3 consists of 13 residues. CDR3 sequence (DNA): TGCGCCAGCAGTGGGCTGTCTGGGCGTGGCTACACCTTC. Amino acids: CASSGLSGRGYTF.

V usage is TRBV28 and J usage is TRBJ2-3; 7 bases line up with TRBD2. Germline CDR1 MDHEN, CDR2 SYDVKM. CDR3 size: 14 residues. V shed 6 bases and J 4 bases; nucleotides not matched to a gene: 7. The CDR3 protein is CASSPGGVPDTQYF. The CDR3 nucleotides are TGTGCCAGCAGCCCGGGGGGAGTACCAGATACGCAGTATTTT. The full variable domain, rest sourced from reference TRBV28 and TRBJ2-3, is DVKVTQSSRYLVKRTGEKVFLECVQDMDHENMFWYRQDPGLGLRLIYFSYDVKMKEKGDIPEGYSVSREKKERFSLILESASTNQTSMYLCASSPGGVPDTQYFGPGTRLTVL.

The chain has TRBV23-1 and TRBJ2-2, with 10 bases matching TRBD2. TRBV23-1 is identified as an open reading frame with a role that is uncertain. The CDR3 loop spans 18 amino acids. Unmatched junction bases numbered 15, after V lost 3 bases and J lost 8 bases. CDR3 amino acids: CASSHSVLAGAPAGELFF. The CDR3 DNA reads as TGCGCCAGCAGTCACTCAGTGCTAGCGGGAGCCCCGGCGGGGGAGCTGTTTTTT.

The rearrangement joins TRBV28 to TRBJ1-6; TRBD1 might be the D (6 bases). Germline V gives CDR1 MDHEN, CDR2 SYDVKM. This CDR3 has 15 amino acids. Trimming cost V 4 bases and J 10 bases, with 17 bases left between them. For the CDR3, the DNA is TGTGCCAGCAGTTACTCGGGGGGCCCAGGATCACCCCTCCACTTT. Encoded protein: CASSYSGGPGSPLHF.

The chain combines TRBV6-2 or TRBV6-3 with TRBJ1-1; D unclear. This CDR3 is built from 11 residues. V was cut by 5 bases and J by 8 bases, with 9 bases left in between. CDR1 and CDR2 (germline): MNHEY, SVGEGT. CDR3 coding DNA: TGTGCCAGCAGTCGCTACGGGGAAGCTTTCTTT. It specifies CASSRYGEAFF.

This clone was picked up a small number of times. The CDR3 here is CASSPQGYSPLHF. The CDR3 nucleotides are TGTGCCAGCAGCCCACAGGGTTATTCACCCCTCCACTTT. The chain joins TRBV9 to TRBJ1-6; D might be TRBD1 (6 bases). V was trimmed by 4 bases and J by 8 bases, leaving 10 bases between them. The CDR3 spans 13 residues. The germline CDR1 and CDR2 sequences are SGDLS and YYNGEE.

This clone was seen once. V is TRBV19 and J is TRBJ2-7, with 10 positions matching TRBD1. Germline CDR1 LNHDA, CDR2 SQIVND (reference sequence). The CDR3 runs to 16 residues. V lost 3 bases to trimming and J lost 5 bases; unmatched junction nucleotides: 10. This chain's CDR3 is CASSISPTGGKDEQYF. The CDR3 DNA follows: TGTGCCAGTAGTATCTCCCCGACAGGGGGCAAGGACGAGCAGTACTTC.

The J gene is TRBJ1-5, the V gene TRBV6-1; D remains ambiguous. CDR1 and CDR2 (germline): MNHNS, SASEGT. Trimming shortened V by 3 bases and J by 3 bases, and 6 bases separated the two germline ends. The CDR3 spans 13 residues. CDR3 region: CASSDNNNQPQHF. CDR3 DNA sequence: TGTGCCAGCAGTGATAATAACAATCAGCCCCAGCATTTT.

The rearrangement joins TRBV5-6 to TRBJ1-5, with D unresolved. Germline-derived CDR1 and CDR2 are SGHDT and YYEEEE. This CDR3 is 14 amino acids long. V gave up 7 bases and J gave up 4 bases, with 15 bases separating them. The CDR3 sequence is CASAQGGLNQPQHF. CDR3 sequence (DNA): TGTGCCAGCGCCCAAGGTGGGCTAAATCAGCCCCAGCATTTT. Full variable domain (remainder filled in from reference TRBV5-6 and TRBJ1-5): DAGVTQSPTHLIKTRGQQVTLRCSPKSGHDTVSWYQQALGQGPQFIFQYYEEEERQRGNFPDRFSGHQFPNYSSELNVNALLLGDSALYLCASAQGGLNQPQHFGDGTRLSIL.

The chain links TRBV5-1 to TRBJ2-1, with 11 bases aligning to TRBD2. Germline loops: CDR1 SGHRS, CDR2 YFSETQ. V shed 3 bases and J 7 bases; nucleotides not matched to a gene: 6. CDR3 size: 15 residues. In DNA form, the CDR3 reads TGCGCCAGCAGCTACATAGCGGGAGGGCGGAATGAGCAGTTCTTC. It specifies CASSYIAGGRNEQFF.

The rearrangement joins TRBV24-1 to TRBJ2-3; 9 bases are a match to TRBD2. The junction had 9 bases not matched to a gene; V was cut back by 12 bases and J by 6 bases. Germline V gene sequence: CDR1 KGHDR, CDR2 SFDVKD. The CDR3 sequence is 13 residues long. The CDR3 spells CAVGLAGVDTQYF. The DNA for the CDR3 is TGTGCCGTGGGACTAGCAGGGGTGGATACGCAGTATTTT.

This clone was found a few times. This chain uses TRBV18 with TRBJ2-7, with 14 bases fitting TRBD2. Germline values: CDR1 KGHSH, CDR2 LQKENI. This CDR3 has 14 amino acids. V shed 5 bases and J 6 bases; nucleotides not matched to a gene: 3. For the CDR3, the DNA is TGTGCCAGCTCATCGGGACTAGCGGGAGTCGAGCAGTACTTC. Amino acid sequence: CASSSGLAGVEQYF.

In this sample, this clone turned up a few times. In DNA, the CDR3 is TGTGCTAGTGGTTTCGGGACTAGCGGAGAGACCCAGTACTTC. Translating it yields CASGFGTSGETQYF. This chain joins TRBV12-5 and TRBJ2-5; 11 bases agree with TRBD2. CDR1 and CDR2 (germline): LGHNT, FRNRAP. CDR3 length equals 14 residues. Trimming removed 3 bases from V and 4 bases from J; junction bases left unmatched: 1.